Below are 15 T cell receptor beta chains sequenced from a single sample in a study of control samples from healthy donors and cancer patients. The assay was immunoSEQ multiplex PCR, and TCRdb's table has in-frame clones only and misses some. The sample holds about 140,000 clones, about 90% seen once. What was sequenced was blood. The receptors were sampled from a young man in good health.

The chain uses TRBV7-9 and TRBJ1-3, with 9 nucleotides matching TRBD1. J was trimmed by 2 bases and V by 5 bases; bases with no gene match: 7. CDR1 is SEHNR, CDR2 FQNEAQ, per germline (reference sequence). The CDR3 runs to 16 residues. The CDR3 bases are TGTGCCAGCAGCAGGGACAGGGTTGATACTGGAAACACCATATATTTT. This translates into CASSRDRVDTGNTIYF.

The chain combines TRBV19 with TRBJ2-5, with D possibly being TRBD1 (6 bases). V was clipped by 2 bases and J by 0 bases, with 16 bases between them. The germline gives CDR1 LNHDA, CDR2 SQIVND (reference sequence). This CDR3 has 17 amino acids. CDR3 loop: CASSIMFQGPYQETQYF. CDR3 nucleotide sequence: TGTGCCAGTAGTATAATGTTCCAGGGGCCCTACCAAGAGACCCAGTACTTC.

The rearrangement links TRBV6-5 to TRBJ1-5; possible D gene TRBD1, 6 bases. V lost 4 bases, J lost 7 bases, and 20 bases lay in between. The CDR3 totals 16 residues. The germline V gene has CDR1 MNHEY and CDR2 SVGAGI. The CDR3 sequence: CASSLSRQAGTQPQHF. Written as DNA, the CDR3 is TGTGCCAGCAGTTTAAGTAGACAGGCTGGCACCCAGCCCCAGCATTTT.

V gene TRBV3-1 (or the pseudogene TRBV3-2) combines with J gene TRBJ2-3; 9 bases fit TRBD2. Germline CDR1 is LGHDT and CDR2 is YNNKEL (reference sequence). The CDR3 extends over 16 amino acids. V was clipped by 0 bases and J by 2 bases; unmatched bases: 3. CDR3 region: CASSQDLAGNTDTQYF. CDR3 sequence (DNA): TGTGCCAGCAGCCAAGATCTAGCGGGGAACACAGATACGCAGTATTTT.

The chain carries TRBV3-1 (or the pseudogene TRBV3-2) and TRBJ2-3; no firm D call. The germline CDR1 and CDR2 sequences are LGHDT and YNNKEL (reference sequence). The CDR3 is 15 residues long. The V end lost 1 base, the J end lost 4 bases, and 12 bases lay between the germline ends. CDR3 residues: CASSQGVFLADTQYF. CDR3 bases: TGTGCCAGCAGCCAAGGGGTATTCTTGGCAGATACGCAGTATTTT.

The chain couples TRBV25-1 to TRBJ2-5, with TRBD2 matching over 7 bases. Germline CDR1 and CDR2: MGHDK and SYGVNS. This CDR3 spans 14 amino acids. The junction had 6 bases not matched to a gene; V was cut back by 4 bases and J by 4 bases. CDR3: CASSATSSVETQYF. The CDR3 DNA reads as TGTGCCAGCAGTGCGACTAGCTCAGTAGAGACCCAGTACTTC.

The V call is TRBV11-2, the J call TRBJ2-2; D is unresolved. Per the germline V gene, CDR1 is SGHAT and CDR2 is FQNNGV. The CDR3 sequence is 18 residues long. The V gene lost 6 bases and the J gene lost 5 bases, with 25 bases spanning the gap. Written as DNA, the CDR3 is TGTGCCAGCAGGCACGCTCTCGACTCGCTGATAGGTACCGGGGAGCTGTTTTTT. Its protein is CASRHALDSLIGTGELFF. The entire variable domain, with the rest obtained from reference TRBV11-2 and TRBJ2-2, is as follows: EAGVAQSPRYKIIEKRQSVAFWCNPISGHATLYWYQQILGQGPKLLIQFQNNGVVDDSQLPKDRFSAERLKGVDSTLKIQPAKLEDSAVYLCASRHALDSLIGTGELFFGEGSRLTVL.

The chain has TRBV6-1 and TRBJ1-5; a weak D match, TRBD1 (6 bases). CDR3 length: 16 residues. V lost 3 bases to trimming and J lost 4 bases, with 16 bases between them. CDR1 and CDR2 from the germline V gene are MNHNS and SASEGT. CDR3 sequence reads: CASSDIRGALNQPQHF. The CDR3 DNA sequence: TGTGCCAGCAGTGATATTAGGGGGGCCCTTAATCAGCCCCAGCATTTT.

V and J are TRBV2 and TRBJ1-4; 9 bases map to TRBD1. V lost 6 bases, J lost 1 base, and 9 bases stayed unmatched. The CDR3 runs 17 residues. Germline CDR1 is SNHLY and CDR2 is FYNNEI. CDR3: CASRAHRDRETNEKLFF. DNA for the CDR3: TGTGCCAGCAGGGCACACCGGGACAGGGAAACTAATGAAAAACTGTTTTTT.

The rearrangement uses TRBV27 and TRBJ1-4; TRBD1 is a possible D gene (5 bases). The CDR3 is 14 amino acids. Germline values: CDR1 MNHEY, CDR2 SMNVEV (reference sequence). V was pared by 4 bases and J by 3 bases, with 9 bases between. The DNA of the CDR3 is TGTGCCAGCAGTTGGGACCGAGCTAATGAAAAACTGTTTTTT. Amino acids: CASSWDRANEKLFF.

V is TRBV7-6 and J is TRBJ2-5; 7 nucleotides match TRBD1. After removal of 6 bases from V and 3 bases from J, the junction contained 10 bases not matched to a gene. The CDR3 spans 15 residues. CDR1 SGHVS and CDR2 FNYEAQ come from the germline V gene. The CDR3 here is CASRKNGQEKETQYF. The DNA of the CDR3 is TGTGCCAGCAGGAAAAACGGACAGGAAAAAGAGACCCAGTACTTC.

The rearrangement links TRBV6-1 to TRBJ1-2; a possible D gene is TRBD1 (6 bases). Per germline, CDR1 MNHNS and CDR2 SASEGT. V dropped 3 bases and J dropped 4 bases, with 9 bases sitting between them. This CDR3 region has 13 residues. CDR3 DNA: TGTGCCAGCAGTGACAGGGGTAGCTATGGCTACACCTTC. Its protein is CASSDRGSYGYTF.

The genes are TRBV6-1 and TRBJ2-7; D may be TRBD1 (5 bases). Trimming left V 2 bases short and J 5 bases short, with 10 bases between. Germline V gene lookup returns CDR1 MNHNS and CDR2 SASEGT. This CDR3 contains 13 residues. The CDR3 spells CASSETQGDEQYF. The CDR3 coding sequence is TGTGCCAGCAGTGAAACGCAGGGTGACGAGCAGTACTTC.

The chain joins TRBV5-4 to TRBJ2-5, with TRBD2 as a possible D gene (5 bases). The CDR3 covers 16 residues. Germline V CDR1 and CDR2: SGHNT, YYREEE (reference sequence). Trimming left V 0 bases short and J 0 bases short, with 12 bases between. CDR3 bases: TGTGCCAGCAGCTTGGGGGCGGGTACATACCAAGAGACCCAGTACTTC. It specifies CASSLGAGTYQETQYF.

V and J are TRBV5-1 and TRBJ2-1; unclear D gene. The V end was cut by 3 bases, the J end by 5 bases, with 12 bases between. The CDR3 consists of 14 residues. CDR1 is SGHRS and CDR2 is YFSETQ in the germline V gene. The CDR3: CASSSLTGDNEQFF. DNA for the CDR3: TGCGCCAGCAGCTCCCTGACTGGCGACAATGAGCAGTTCTTC. The full variable domain, its missing parts supplied by reference TRBV5-1 and TRBJ2-1, is KAGVTQTPRYLIKTRGQQVTLSCSPISGHRSVSWYQQTPGQGLQFLFEYFSETQRNKGNFPGRFSGRQFSNSRSEMNVSTLELGDSALYLCASSSLTGDNEQFFGPGTRLTVL.